One sample yielded the 9 T cell receptor beta chains listed below, sequenced in a study of T-cell reconstitution after alpha-beta-depleted transplantation in children. Preparation of the TCRbeta library was carried out with unique molecular identifiers. TCRdb processed the PCR reads anew with MiXCR; each CDR3 protein has one entry. In the table there are 90,000 to 100,000 distinct CDR3 sequences, around 22% of which are singletons. The source material was PBMCs, sampled before TCRalphabeta/CD19-depleted stem cell transplant. The receptors stem from a boy aged 2 to 9 with acute lymphoblastic leukemia, due to receive a stem cell transplant.

This clonotype was counted only a few times. The rearrangement joins TRBV29-1 to TRBJ1-1; D is undetermined. This CDR3 has 12 residues. Germline V gene sequence: CDR1 SQVTM, CDR2 ANQGSEA. V lost 1 base, J lost 7 bases, and 10 bases lay in between. The CDR3: CSVEGRQFEAFF. The CDR3 DNA reads TGCAGCGTTGAAGGTCGGCAGTTTGAAGCTTTCTTT.

The V and J genes are TRBV7-2 and TRBJ2-1, with 10 nucleotides matching TRBD1. CDR3 size: 14 residues. The germline gives CDR1 SGHTA, CDR2 FQGNSA. Trimming removed 5 bases from V and 8 bases from J; junction bases left unmatched: 6. Here the CDR3 reads CASSPGQGEHEQFF. DNA for the CDR3: TGTGCCAGCAGCCCCGGACAGGGGGAGCATGAGCAGTTCTTC.

This clonotype was counted between two and nine times. The rearrangement uses TRBV15 and TRBJ2-3; a possible D gene is TRBD2 (5 bases). V lost 0 bases to trimming and J lost 2 bases, with 9 bases between them. The germline CDR1 and CDR2 sequences are LNHNV and YYDKDF (reference sequence). CDR3 length: 15 amino acids. CDR3 nucleotide sequence: TGTGCCACCAGCAGAGATGGGGAGCTCACAGATACGCAGTATTTT. It is translated as CATSRDGELTDTQYF.

The chain recombines TRBV2 with TRBJ2-1; possible D gene TRBD2, 5 bases. V was pared by 9 bases and J by 5 bases, with 23 bases between. Germline CDR1 SNHLY, CDR2 FYNNEI. The CDR3 runs 16 residues. CDR3 nucleotides: TGTGCCAGTATCGAACCCAGTGGTCGGGGAAACAATGAGCAGTTCTTC. This gives the protein CASIEPSGRGNNEQFF.

The J gene is TRBJ2-5, the V gene TRBV28; 11 nucleotides agree with TRBD1. Germline CDR1 reads MDHEN; CDR2 reads SYDVKM. The CDR3 runs to 15 residues. The J segment lost 5 bases and the V segment lost 4 bases, leaving 6 bases of the junction unmatched. CDR3 in amino acids: CASSWGQGGTETQYF. Written as DNA, the CDR3 is TGTGCCAGCAGTTGGGGACAGGGGGGAACGGAGACCCAGTACTTC.

The chain uses TRBV3-1 and TRBJ2-1; 7 positions agree with TRBD2. The junction had 10 bases not matched to a gene; V was cut back by 4 bases and J by 7 bases. The CDR3 loop spans 15 amino acids. The germline CDR1 and CDR2 sequences are LGHDT and YNNKEL (reference sequence). The CDR3 protein is CASSRAGKTRNEQFF. The CDR3 DNA follows: TGTGCCAGCAGCCGAGCGGGAAAAACGAGGAATGAGCAGTTCTTC.

In its sample, this clonotype was seen a few times. The chain joins TRBV29-1 to TRBJ1-4, with D unresolved. The CDR3 contains 13 residues. V dropped 4 bases and J dropped 7 bases, with 13 bases sitting between them. CDR1 and CDR2 from the germline V gene are SQVTM and ANQGSEA. CDR3 in DNA: TGCAGCGTTGCCCCCTCGATGGGTGAAAAACTGTTTTTT. Translating it yields CSVAPSMGEKLFF.

This clonotype came up a few times. The chain couples TRBV28 to TRBJ1-3; D gene unclear. Trimming took 2 bases from V and 0 from J, leaving 5 bases between them. The CDR3 is 14 amino acids. Germline V gene data show CDR1 as MDHEN and CDR2 as SYDVKM. This CDR3 reads CASSLQSSGNTIYF. The CDR3 nucleotides read TGTGCCAGCAGTTTACAGAGCTCTGGAAACACCATATATTTT.

This clonotype was seen ten or more times. The chain combines TRBV11-2 with TRBJ2-7; TRBD2 aligns across 7 bases. V shed 0 bases, J shed 2 bases, and the junction held 7 bases outside the gene matches. The length of the CDR3 is 16 residues. Germline assignment: CDR1 SGHAT and CDR2 FQNNGV. This CDR3 is CASSLDRASGTYEQYF. DNA for the CDR3: TGTGCCAGCAGCTTAGATAGGGCTAGCGGAACCTACGAGCAGTACTTC.